The TCR beta chain under discussion was sequenced for a study of T-cell reconstitution after alpha-beta-depleted transplantation in children. Study findings and constraints: Expanded clones from the graft, numbering several hundred, reportedly supplied alpha-beta T cells about two months after transplant.

Unique molecular identifiers were incorporated into the prepared TCRbeta library. MiXCR, run by TCRdb on the PCR reads, gives a single entry per CDR3 protein. Of over 200,000 distinct CDR3 sequences in the sample, roughly a sixth were seen once. Germline V gene lookup returns CDR1 LGHDT and CDR2 YNNKEL (reference sequence). The CDR3 is 16 residues long. V lost 0 bases and J 6 bases, leaving 17 bases between the germline ends. Regarding this clonotype: Its specificity is unknown.

The chain has TRBV3-1 and TRBJ2-5; the D gene is possibly TRBD2 (6 bases). The clonotype was recovered from a male patient aged 2-15 years who had a stem cell transplant for acute lymphoblastic leukemia, so the T cells may come from the graft donor. Sequencing was performed on PBMCs, mostly from graft donor cells, taken 360 days after TCRalphabeta/CD19-depleted stem cell transplant. CDR3 sequence (DNA): TGTGCCAGCAGCCAAGAACTCGCACTAGCAGCTCAGACCCAGTACTTC. It translates to CASSQELALAAQTQYF.